This T cell receptor beta chain was recovered during a study of PD-1 blockade in classical Hodgkin lymphoma. On this clone itself: The antigen is unknown.

The CDR3 is 17 amino acids. Per the germline V gene, CDR1 is SGHAT and CDR2 is FQNNGV. V was pared by 0 bases and J by 0 bases, with 7 bases of the junction left unmatched. With no exception, relapse followed autologous stem cell transplantation in all patients, and brentuximab vedotin exposure varied. Progressive disease, partial response or complete response was each patient's best response. Study results and limitations: A significant rise in TCR diversity was seen by C4D1 for CD4+ cells but not for CD8+ cells.

Sequencing used immunoSEQ multiplex PCR; TCRdb keeps in-frame clones, though not all of them. The sample consists of about 100,000 clones, approximately 90% of them appearing once. The chain couples TRBV11-2 to TRBJ1-1; 7 nucleotides align to TRBD1. Sequenced here: peripheral blood mononuclear cells (PBMCs), sampled before the second cycle of nivolumab. This TCR came from a human donor with classical Hodgkin lymphoma. This CDR3 reads CASSLETRGRMNTEAFF. In DNA form, the CDR3 reads TGTGCCAGCAGCTTAGAAACGAGGGGGCGCATGAACACTGAAGCTTTCTTT.